The 24 T cell receptor beta chains presented below share a single source sample, sequenced in a study of blood T cell repertoires in COVID-19. The protocol was immunoSEQ multiplex PCR, while the TCRdb copy is restricted to in-frame clones and leaves out a portion. The table records more than 250,000 clones, about 80% of them present only once. Input material: peripheral blood. These receptors came from a human donor in a cohort sampled during active COVID-19.

The chain uses TRBV9 and TRBJ2-7, with 10 nucleotides matching TRBD2. The J segment lost 5 bases and the V segment lost 8 bases, leaving 10 bases of the junction unmatched. The length of the CDR3 is 14 residues. Germline lookup yields CDR1 SGDLS and CDR2 YYNGEE. The CDR3 region is CASNRAGGSDEQYF. CDR3 coding DNA: TGTGCCAGTAACAGAGCGGGAGGGAGTGACGAGCAGTACTTC.

The chain recombines TRBV7-2 with TRBJ1-2; 9 nucleotides agree with TRBD1. CDR3 length: 17 residues. J was trimmed by 8 bases and V by 5 bases; bases with no gene match: 18. CDR1 SGHTA and CDR2 FQGNSA come from the germline V gene. The CDR3 here is CASSKQIPGTGFGGYTF. Here the CDR3 DNA reads TGTGCCAGCAGCAAACAAATTCCCGGGACAGGGTTTGGCGGCTACACCTTC.

This clone was counted a single time. A much larger clonotype is one base distant, so this may be a read error. This CDR3 reads CASSQDRAMNTEAFF. CDR3 DNA: TGTGCCAGCAGCCAGGACAGGGCTATGAACACTGAAGCTTTCTTT. The chain is built from TRBV5-4 and TRBJ1-1, with 8 bases identical to TRBD1. The germline V gene has CDR1 SGHNT and CDR2 YYREEE (reference sequence). V was pared by 4 bases and J by 0 bases, with 5 bases of the junction left unmatched. This CDR3 is built from 15 residues. Complete variable domain (other parts from reference TRBV5-4 and TRBJ1-1): ETGVTQSPTHLIKTRGQQVTLRCSSQSGHNTVSWYQQALGQGPQFIFQYYREEENGRGNFPPRFSGLQFPNYSSELNVNALELDDSALYLCASSQDRAMNTEAFFGQGTRLTVV.

To note about this clone: Sequence at one end of the junction differs from germline and may be a read error. The V and J genes are TRBV9 and TRBJ2-1; the match to TRBD2 covers 8 bases. CDR3 length: 17 residues. CDR1 is SGDLS, CDR2 YYNGEE, per germline. The CDR3 nucleotides are TGTGCCAGCAGCGTAGACCCCCCGGGGGGGGTCTACTATGAGCAGTTCTTC. Its protein is CASSVDPPGGVYYEQFF.

The V and J genes are TRBV7-2 and TRBJ1-2; no clear D. Germline V gene data show CDR1 as SGHTA and CDR2 as FQGNSA. V was pared by 2 bases and J by 2 bases, with 12 bases between. This CDR3 is built from 15 residues. Here the CDR3 reads CASSLYFAGNYGYTF. CDR3 sequence (DNA): TGTGCCAGCAGCTTATATTTTGCGGGGAACTATGGCTACACCTTC. Together with reference TRBV7-2 and TRBJ1-2, the CDR3 gives the full variable domain: GAGVSQSPSNKVTEKGKDVELRCDPISGHTALYWYRQSLGQGLEFLIYFQGNSAPDKSGLPSDRFSAERTGGSVSTLTIQRTQQEDSAVYLCASSLYFAGNYGYTFGSGTRLTVV.

The chain links TRBV28 to TRBJ2-5; TRBD2 is a possible D gene (7 bases). Trimming cost V 6 bases and J 5 bases, with 22 bases left between them. The germline CDR1 and CDR2 sequences are MDHEN and SYDVKM. The CDR3 loop spans 16 amino acids. The CDR3: CASSPPLGGGRETQYF. The CDR3 nucleotides read TGTGCCAGCAGCCCCCCCCTAGGGGGGGGGCGGGAGACCCAGTACTTC.

The chain joins TRBV19 to TRBJ2-5, with D unclear. Germline CDR1 is LNHDA and CDR2 is SQIVND (reference sequence). V was shortened by 6 bases and J by 1 base, with 9 bases between the two germline ends. This CDR3 region has 13 residues. The CDR3 loop reads CASSSYSQETQYF. CDR3 nucleotides: TGTGCCAGTAGCAGTTACAGCCAAGAGACCCAGTACTTC.

This chain uses TRBV6-2 or TRBV6-3 with TRBJ1-1, with D maybe TRBD1 (5 bases). Germline V gives CDR1 MNHEY, CDR2 SVGEGT. The CDR3 is 16 amino acids. The V gene lost 2 bases and the J gene lost 1 base, with 14 bases spanning the gap. CDR3 residues: CASSYLQLRGNTEAFF. DNA for the CDR3: TGTGCCAGCAGTTACCTGCAGTTAAGGGGGAACACTGAAGCTTTCTTT.

The chain recombines TRBV29-1 with TRBJ1-1; D remains unclear. The V end was cut by 0 bases, the J end by 4 bases, with 15 bases between. The CDR3 has 15 residues. Germline loops: CDR1 SQVTM, CDR2 ANQGSEA. The CDR3 bases are TGCAGCGTTGAAGATCCCTTTTACACCAGCACTGAAGCTTTCTTT. Translating it yields CSVEDPFYTSTEAFF.

V and J are TRBV6-1 and TRBJ2-3; possible D gene TRBD2, 6 bases. The germline gives CDR1 MNHNS, CDR2 SASEGT. Trimming removed 2 bases from V and 4 bases from J, with 13 bases in between. The CDR3 is 15 amino acids. As DNA, the CDR3 is TGTGCCAGCAGTGAAAGGGGACTTGGCCCAGATACGCAGTATTTT. This sequence encodes CASSERGLGPDTQYF.

In this sample, this clone turned up a few times. This chain links TRBV7-8 with TRBJ2-2; 7 nucleotides match TRBD1. CDR1 and CDR2 from the germline V gene are SGHVS and FQNEAQ. V trimming: 5 bases; J trimming: 2 bases; junction bases outside the gene matches: 8. This CDR3 contains 16 residues. The CDR3 nucleotides are TGTGCCAGCAGCCTACGGGACAGTAGAAACACCGGGGAGCTGTTTTTT. Its protein product is CASSLRDSRNTGELFF.

The chain employs TRBV4-2 and TRBJ1-2, with 7 bases fitting TRBD1. Germline V gives CDR1 LGHNA, CDR2 YNFKEQ. This CDR3 comprises 15 residues. With V trimmed by 2 bases and J by 7 bases, 10 bases remained unmatched. The CDR3 reads CASSQTQTGSGGYTF. The DNA of the CDR3 is TGTGCCAGCAGCCAAACCCAGACAGGGTCTGGTGGCTACACCTTC.

The chain combines TRBV19 with TRBJ1-2, with 9 bases that match TRBD1. From germline, CDR1 is LNHDA and CDR2 SQIVND (reference sequence). The V segment lost 0 bases and the J segment 6 bases; nucleotides outside the gene matches: 17. The CDR3 has 19 amino acids. This chain's CDR3 is CASSIDPGQGTYLPDGYTF. CDR3 bases: TGTGCCAGTAGTATAGATCCAGGACAGGGGACCTACTTACCCGATGGCTACACCTTC. Complete variable domain (other parts from reference TRBV19 and TRBJ1-2): DGGITQSPKYLFRKEGQNVTLSCEQNLNHDAMYWYRQDPGQGLRLIYYSQIVNDFQKGDIAEGYSVSREKKESFPLTVTSAQKNPTAFYLCASSIDPGQGTYLPDGYTFGSGTRLTVV.

About this clone itself: An end of the junction does not agree with germline; a read error may underlie this. This chain links TRBV7-7 with TRBJ2-7, with no clear D. Germline-derived CDR1 and CDR2 are SSHAT and FNYEAQ (reference sequence). CDR3 size: 13 residues. The CDR3 DNA follows: TGTGCTAGCAGCTTAGAAACGGCGGCAGAGCAGTACTTC. Its translation: CASSLETAAEQYF.

The genes are TRBV14 and TRBJ1-1; 12 bases agree with TRBD1. Germline loops: CDR1 SGHDN, CDR2 FVKESK. V was pared by 5 bases and J by 11 bases, with 9 bases of the junction left unmatched. The CDR3 is 14 residues long. The CDR3 loop is CASSSRDRGPRAFF. CDR3 nucleotide sequence: TGTGCCAGCAGCAGCCGGGACAGGGGGCCTCGGGCTTTCTTT.

The chain employs TRBV5-1 and TRBJ1-3, with D unresolved. V was trimmed by 0 bases and J by 4 bases, leaving 8 bases between them. The germline CDR1 and CDR2 sequences are SGHRS and YFSETQ. This CDR3 contains 14 residues. CDR3 amino acids: CASSLDSTGNTIYF. CDR3 DNA sequence: TGCGCCAGCAGCTTGGACAGTACCGGAAACACCATATATTTT.

The chain employs TRBV19 and TRBJ2-6, with D uncertain. CDR3 length: 16 residues. V was cut by 3 bases and J by 2 bases, with 11 bases left in between. The germline V gene has CDR1 LNHDA and CDR2 SQIVND (reference sequence). CDR3 in DNA: TGTGCCAGTAGTATTGGTAGCCCCCCTGGGGCCAACGTCCTGACTTTC. Amino acids: CASSIGSPPGANVLTF.

The rearrangement uses TRBV14 and TRBJ1-1, with D perhaps TRBD1 (6 bases). The V gene lost 5 bases and the J gene lost 5 bases, with 21 bases spanning the gap. The V gene's germline CDR1 is SGHDN and CDR2 FVKESK. The CDR3 totals 16 residues. The CDR3 bases are TGTGCCAGCAGCGCTCAAATCGGGACACTGAGGACTGAAGCTTTCTTT. Protein product: CASSAQIGTLRTEAFF.

The CDR3 protein is CASSPTSGRYNEQFF. In nucleotides, the CDR3 is TGTGCCAGCAGCCCCACTAGCGGGAGATACAATGAGCAGTTCTTC. The chain uses TRBV2 and TRBJ2-1; TRBD2 matches 11 bases. Per germline, CDR1 SNHLY and CDR2 FYNNEI. This CDR3 contains 15 residues. The J segment lost 4 bases and the V segment lost 6 bases, leaving 5 bases of the junction unmatched. Using reference TRBV2 and TRBJ2-1 for the parts outside the CDR3, the full variable domain is EPEVTQTPSHQVTQMGQEVILRCVPISNHLYFYWYRQILGQKVEFLVSFYNNEISEKSEIFDDQFSVERPDGSNFTLKIRSTKLEDSAMYFCASSPTSGRYNEQFFGPGTRLTVL.

Turning to this clone: A read error may produce the germline difference seen at one junction end. The chain has TRBV7-7 and TRBJ2-5; 7 bases are shared with TRBD1. The CDR3 covers 15 residues. The germline gives CDR1 SSHAT, CDR2 FNYEAQ (reference sequence). CDR3 nucleotide sequence: TGTGCTAGCAGCTTATGGGACAGCGAACAAGAGACCCAGTACTTC. Protein sequence: CASSLWDSEQETQYF. Full variable domain (remainder filled in from reference TRBV7-7 and TRBJ2-5): GAGVSQSPRYKVTKRGQDVTLRCDPISSHATLYWYQQALGQGPEFLTYFNYEAQPDKSGLPSDRFSAERPEGSISTLTIQRTEQRDSAMYRCASSLWDSEQETQYFGPGTRLLVL.

This chain uses TRBV7-9 with TRBJ1-1; 7 bases are a match to TRBD1. Trimming took 5 bases from V and 4 from J; bases not matched to a gene: 13. This CDR3 has 16 residues. In germline, CDR1 is SEHNR, CDR2 FQNEAQ (reference sequence). The CDR3 DNA reads as TGTGCCAGCAGCCAAACAGGGGCCTCGTCGTCCACTGAAGCTTTCTTT. This encodes CASSQTGASSSTEAFF.

The V and J genes are TRBV4-2 and TRBJ2-7, with D possibly matching TRBD1 (6 bases). This CDR3 region has 19 residues. Between the trimmed V and J ends, which lost 0 bases and 2 bases, there was a span of 23 bases. Germline CDR1 is LGHNA and CDR2 is YNFKEQ. CDR3 nucleotides: TGTGCCAGCAGCCAAGATACCGACCGATCGGACAGCTGGGCCTACGAGCAGTACTTC. Protein: CASSQDTDRSDSWAYEQYF.

The V call is TRBV6-1, the J call TRBJ1-5; 8 bases are shared with TRBD1. From germline, CDR1 is MNHNS and CDR2 SASEGT. V lost 3 bases and J lost 9; bases outside the gene matches: 10. The CDR3 is made up of 15 amino acids. CDR3 DNA sequence: TGTGCCAGCAGTGAGTTAACAGGGGGGAGGTCGCCCCAGCATTTT. It yields the protein CASSELTGGRSPQHF.

The V and J genes are TRBV9 and TRBJ2-7; 8 bases fit TRBD1. CDR3 size: 14 residues. Germline assignment: CDR1 SGDLS and CDR2 YYNGEE. J was trimmed by 6 bases and V by 4 bases; bases with no gene match: 9. CDR3 loop: CASSPSTGAREQYF. In nucleotides, the CDR3 is TGTGCCAGCAGCCCATCGACAGGGGCACGCGAGCAGTACTTC. The variable domain in full, completed from reference TRBV9 and TRBJ2-7, reads DSGVTQTPKHLITATGQRVTLRCSPRSGDLSVYWYQQSLDQGLQFLIQYYNGEERAKGNILERFSAQQFPDLHSELNLSSLELGDSALYFCASSPSTGAREQYFGPGTRLTVT.